These 25 T cell receptor beta chains originate from one sample sequenced in a study of early T cells in non-severe SARS-CoV-2 infection. TCRdb reanalysed the 5' RACE reads using MiXCR and keeps one entry per CDR3 protein. The sample has around 27,000 distinct CDR3 sequences, 2.9% seen once. The sample consisted of whole blood. The receptors were gathered from an adult who was a healthcare worker with PCR-confirmed SARS-CoV-2 infection or an uninfected control (not recorded which).

This clonotype was detected many times. The gene calls are TRBV3-1 and TRBJ2-1; D is unclear. Germline CDR1 and CDR2: LGHDT and YNNKEL (reference sequence). V lost 1 base and J lost 8, with 6 bases in between. This CDR3 spans 12 amino acids. In DNA, the CDR3 is TGTGCCAGCAGCCAAGTACCCCATGAGCAGTTCTTC. Residues: CASSQVPHEQFF.

This clonotype was seen at least ten times. The chain recombines TRBV12-3 or TRBV12-4 with TRBJ1-5, with no clear D. Trimming took 2 bases from V and 0 from J, leaving 5 bases between them. The CDR3 runs to 14 residues. CDR3 DNA sequence: TGTGCCAGCAGTTTATGGCATAGCAATCAGCCCCAGCATTTT. Translating gives CASSLWHSNQPQHF.

This clonotype has ten or more counts. The chain carries TRBV5-1 and TRBJ2-1; D is possibly TRBD1 (5 bases). The CDR3 contains 15 residues. Trimming took 4 bases from V and 5 from J, leaving 16 bases between them. CDR1 SGHRS and CDR2 YFSETQ come from the germline V gene. The DNA of the CDR3 is TGCGCCAGCAGCCTAGTACAGGACGTAAACAATGAGCAGTTCTTC. Its translation: CASSLVQDVNNEQFF.

The CDR3 DNA follows: TGTGCCGGATCGACAGGGGGCGAAACGGGCTACACCTTC. It yields the protein CAGSTGGETGYTF. The V gene is TRBV6-6, the J gene TRBJ1-2, with 10 bases matching TRBD1. Germline-derived CDR1 and CDR2 are MNHNY and SVGAGI (reference sequence). This CDR3 spans 13 amino acids. V gave up 11 bases and J gave up 8 bases; unmatched junction bases: 11.

This clonotype has at least ten counts. The chain couples TRBV28 to TRBJ2-3; D is uncertain. CDR3 length: 12 residues. The V and J ends lost 1 base and 9 bases respectively, with 8 bases between them. From germline, CDR1 is MDHEN and CDR2 SYDVKM. The CDR3 DNA follows: TGTGCCAGCAGTTTATCTGTCGGGACGCAGTATTTT. Its translation: CASSLSVGTQYF.

In this sample, this clonotype turned up many times. This chain uses TRBV6-2 or TRBV6-3 with TRBJ2-2, with TRBD1 matching 9 bases. J lost 8 bases, V lost 6 bases, and 10 bases had no gene match. This CDR3 region has 15 residues. Germline values: CDR1 MNHEY, CDR2 SVGEGT. This CDR3 is CASSPHRGRGGELFF. The CDR3 DNA follows: TGTGCCAGCAGCCCTCACAGGGGGCGCGGAGGGGAGCTGTTTTTT.

This clonotype was seen repeatedly, ten times or more. This chain links TRBV25-1 with TRBJ1-1, with 7 bases aligning to TRBD1. This CDR3 spans 15 amino acids. Germline values: CDR1 MGHDK, CDR2 SYGVNS. V shed 1 base and J 7 bases; nucleotides not matched to a gene: 9. This CDR3 is CASSEFGRGDDEAFF. CDR3 nucleotides: TGTGCCAGCAGTGAATTCGGCAGGGGGGATGATGAAGCTTTCTTT.

Many counts were recorded for this clonotype. This chain joins TRBV24-1 and TRBJ1-2; unclear D gene. This CDR3 is 12 amino acids long. Trimming shortened V by 1 base and J by 7 bases, and 6 bases separated the two germline ends. Germline CDR1 reads KGHDR; CDR2 reads SFDVKD. CDR3: CATSDLESGYTF. In DNA form, the CDR3 reads TGTGCCACCAGTGATTTAGAGTCTGGCTACACCTTC.

This clonotype was picked up many times. This chain links TRBV5-6 with TRBJ1-2; D unclear. Looked up from germline, CDR1 is SGHDT and CDR2 is YYEEEE. The CDR3 runs to 12 residues. V lost 0 bases and J lost 5, with 5 bases in between. CDR3 nucleotide sequence: TGTGCCAGCAGCTTGGGGGATTATGGCTACACCTTC. It specifies CASSLGDYGYTF.

This clonotype was recorded a few times. The chain combines TRBV2 with TRBJ2-7; possible D gene TRBD2, 6 bases. Germline CDR1 is SNHLY and CDR2 is FYNNEI. The CDR3 is made up of 12 amino acids. Trimming took 6 bases from V and 3 from J, leaving 9 bases between them. The CDR3: CASSQTSYEQYV. The CDR3 DNA sequence: TGTGCCAGCAGCCAGACTAGCTACGAGCAGTACGTC.

This clonotype was seen ten or more times. CDR3 DNA sequence: TGTGCCAGCAGCTTCGGAGGGGGTACAAAAGAGACCCAGTACTTC. Its translation: CASSFGGGTKETQYF. The rearrangement joins TRBV7-6 to TRBJ2-5; D possibly uses TRBD1 or TRBD2 (6 bases each). CDR1 is SGHVS and CDR2 is FNYEAQ in the germline V gene. V lost 3 bases and J 3 bases, leaving 14 bases between the germline ends. This CDR3 region has 15 residues.

The rearrangement links TRBV6-1 to TRBJ2-3; 7 bases line up with TRBD1. This CDR3 is built from 14 residues. V was clipped by 5 bases and J by 1 base; unmatched bases: 3. Per the germline V gene, CDR1 is MNHNS and CDR2 is SASEGT. The CDR3: CASSQGTGTDTQYF. CDR3 bases: TGTGCCAGCAGTCAAGGGACAGGCACAGATACGCAGTATTTT.

This clonotype was recorded at least ten times. J is TRBJ2-6 and V is TRBV7-3; D may match TRBD1 or TRBD2 (6 bases each). This CDR3 region has 16 residues. From germline, CDR1 is SGHTA and CDR2 FQGTGA. V lost 4 bases, J lost 2 bases, and 12 bases lay in between. The CDR3 DNA is TGTGCCAGCAGCTCCGTTGGGGGGCCTGGGGCCAACGTCCTGACTTTC. Protein product: CASSSVGGPGANVLTF.

This chain links TRBV6-1 with TRBJ1-1, with TRBD1 as a possible D gene (5 bases). Per the germline V gene, CDR1 is MNHNS and CDR2 is SASEGT. The CDR3 length is 14 residues. The V end was cut by 2 bases, the J end by 1 base, with 8 bases between. The CDR3 region is CASSEQQGNTEAFF. The CDR3 DNA reads as TGTGCCAGCAGTGAACAGCAGGGGAACACTGAAGCTTTCTTT.

This clonotype has a handful of counts. The chain carries TRBV11-2 and TRBJ2-5; D is perhaps TRBD1 (6 bases). Trimming took 5 bases from V and 1 from J, leaving 14 bases between them. This CDR3 region has 15 residues. The V gene's germline CDR1 is SGHAT and CDR2 FQNNGV. In DNA, the CDR3 is TGTGCCAGCAGCCCGCGCGGCAGGGGCCAAGAGACCCAGTACTTC. This encodes CASSPRGRGQETQYF.

In this sample, this clonotype turned up many times. The chain couples TRBV5-5 to TRBJ2-4; D is unresolved. CDR3 size: 16 residues. The ends were cut back, 0 bases at V and 1 base at J, with 11 bases in the middle. Germline V lookup: CDR1 SGHKS, CDR2 YYEKEE (reference sequence). The CDR3 coding sequence is TGTGCCAGCAGCTTGGGAAACGACTGGGCCAAAAACATTCAGTACTTC. It is translated as CASSLGNDWAKNIQYF.

The chain has TRBV7-9 and TRBJ1-2; D gene uncertain. Trimming left V 6 bases short and J 2 bases short, with 10 bases between. This CDR3 comprises 13 residues. The germline V gene encodes CDR1 SEHNR and CDR2 FQNEAQ (reference sequence). CDR3 residues: CASRFSENYGYTF. The DNA for the CDR3 is TGTGCCAGCAGATTTTCAGAAAACTATGGCTACACCTTC.

This clonotype was counted at least ten times. V usage is TRBV4-1 and J usage is TRBJ1-2; D not resolved. Between the trimmed V and J ends, which lost 0 bases and 3 bases, there was a span of 14 bases. The germline V gene has CDR1 MGHRA and CDR2 YSYEKL. The CDR3 runs 16 residues. The CDR3: CASSQDRSGRYYGYTF. As DNA, the CDR3 is TGCGCCAGCAGCCAAGATCGTTCGGGGAGGTACTATGGCTACACCTTC.

This clonotype was seen at least ten times. The chain combines TRBV7-2 with TRBJ2-1; D may be TRBD1 (6 bases). CDR1 and CDR2 (germline): SGHTA, FQGNSA. This CDR3 contains 13 residues. Between the trimmed V and J ends, which lost 3 bases and 12 bases, there was a span of 15 bases. CDR3 coding DNA: TGTGCCAGCAGCTTCCAGGCCCTCAGGGGGCAGTTCTTC. Protein sequence: CASSFQALRGQFF.

This clonotype was seen many times. This sequence joins TRBV27 and TRBJ2-3; 9 positions agree with TRBD2. Germline lookup yields CDR1 MNHEY and CDR2 SMNVEV (reference sequence). CDR3 size: 15 residues. V lost 4 bases, J lost 6 bases, and 8 bases stayed unmatched. The CDR3 reads CASSSGLAKWDTQYF. CDR3 sequence (DNA): TGTGCCAGCAGTTCGGGACTAGCAAAATGGGATACGCAGTATTTT.

In this sample, this clonotype turned up a few times. V gene TRBV3-1 combines with J gene TRBJ2-2, with D perhaps given as TRBD1 or TRBD2 (7 bases each). The CDR3 sequence is 15 residues long. V gave up 4 bases and J gave up 3 bases, with 12 bases separating them. Germline V gene lookup returns CDR1 LGHDT and CDR2 YNNKEL (reference sequence). CDR3 sequence: CASSPTGRDTGELFF. The CDR3 DNA reads as TGTGCCAGCAGCCCGACAGGGAGGGACACCGGGGAGCTGTTTTTT.

The sample holds many counts of this clonotype. V and J are TRBV20-1 and TRBJ1-6; maybe TRBD1 (5 bases). Trimming pared 6 bases from V and 7 bases from J, leaving 19 bases between. Germline V lookup: CDR1 DFQATT, CDR2 SNEGSKA (reference sequence). The length of the CDR3 is 15 residues. CDR3 in DNA: TGCAGTGCCCTAGATTGGATTAGGGGCAATTCACCCCTCCACTTT. Its protein product is CSALDWIRGNSPLHF.

This clonotype was counted at least ten times. The chain is built from TRBV19 and TRBJ2-4, with TRBD1 matching 12 bases. V was pared by 5 bases and J by 0 bases, with 11 bases of the junction left unmatched. The CDR3 consists of 19 residues. Per the germline V gene, CDR1 is LNHDA and CDR2 is SQIVND (reference sequence). Here the CDR3 reads CASSPTGTGGHLAKNIQYF. The CDR3 DNA reads as TGTGCCAGTAGTCCAACGGGGACAGGGGGCCACCTAGCCAAAAACATTCAGTACTTC.

There are many counts of this clonotype. The CDR3 is CASSSSGGALNEQFF. In DNA, the CDR3 is TGTGCCAGTAGTTCTAGCGGGGGGGCCTTAAATGAGCAGTTCTTC. This chain connects TRBV19 to TRBJ2-1; 12 bases align to TRBD2. This CDR3 is 15 amino acids long. CDR1 is LNHDA, CDR2 SQIVND, per germline (reference sequence). The trim removed 5 bases at V and 7 bases at J, leaving 6 bases unmatched. Full variable domain (rest looked up from reference TRBV19 and TRBJ2-1): DGGITQSPKYLFRKEGQNVTLSCEQNLNHDAMYWYRQDPGQGLRLIYYSQIVNDFQKGDIAEGYSVSREKKESFPLTVTSAQKNPTAFYLCASSSSGGALNEQFFGPGTRLTVL.

This clonotype has a count of ten or more. The chain has TRBV28 and TRBJ1-2, with D perhaps TRBD1 (6 bases). Germline V gene data show CDR1 as MDHEN and CDR2 as SYDVKM. There are 14 residues in the CDR3. V was shortened by 3 bases and J by 2 bases, with 10 bases between the two germline ends. Here the CDR3 DNA reads TGTGCCAGCAGTTTTGGGCAGGGGAACTATGGCTACACCTTC. Protein product: CASSFGQGNYGYTF.